The T cell receptor (beta chain) under discussion was sequenced for a study of glioma-infiltrating T cells after dendritic cell vaccination (dated by TCRdb to 2016 to 2017). With respect to the entire study: The cohort comprised approximately 15 glioblastoma patients from Phase I and II dendritic cell vaccination trials, 9 newly diagnosed and 6 with recurrent disease. In glioblastoma patients vaccinated with dendritic cells, deep sequencing of TCR beta CDR3 regions served to measure tumor-infiltrating lymphocyte content and to compare repertoires between tumor and blood. Patients received three intradermal dendritic cell vaccine injections at biweekly intervals in the arm below the axilla. Survival after dendritic cell vaccination was correlated with TCR sequencing metrics, such as TIL content and the overlap between tumor and blood repertoires. The vaccine was prepared from monocyte-derived dendritic cells that were cultured for more than six days with IL-4 and GM-CSF and then pulsed overnight with autologous tumor lysate. Patients received autologous tumor lysate-pulsed dendritic cell vaccination between about 2003 and 2012. General findings and caveats noted by the study authors: No direct relationship between TCR clonality and survival was found, suggesting a diverse polyclonal response may matter. The three-group TCR overlap response model was characterized as speculative, and prospective validation of the model was stated to be required. The cohort was small and heterogeneous, with few patients having full blood and tumor sets and even fewer initial-recurrent tumor pairs. Higher estimated pretreatment TIL content predicted longer time to progression and overall survival after dendritic cell vaccination.

Reading the label with the study, this specimen's time point is: after dendritic cell vaccination, including at tumor progression/relapse. Selection of patients required sufficient residual fresh-frozen tumor tissue and over two years of available survival data. Molecular status otherwise varied across the glioblastoma patients, but none of them carried an isocitrate dehydrogenase mutation. PBMC collection took place before vaccination, two weeks after the third vaccination, and at tumor progression if progression occurred. The Qiagen DNeasy Blood extraction Kit was used to extract genomic DNA. Turning to this clone: Its specific antigen is unknown. Base-call qualities are not available, and no considerably larger clone is one nucleotide away.

V is shortened by 2 bases, J by 0 bases, and the region joining them spans 8 bases. Per the germline V gene, SGHRS is the CDR1 and YFSETQ is the CDR2. The CDR3 runs 14 residues from the cysteine to the phenylalanine. The DNA shown is the 42-base CDR3, in frame from base 1. Using the immunoSEQ assay, TCRB CDR3 regions were amplified from 2 micrograms of genomic DNA, or from all available DNA when less than that was on hand. For multiplex PCR, 60 forward primers for TCR V beta segments and 13 reverse primers for J beta segments were used. To estimate the number of reads per starting template, synthetic control templates were added to each sample at limiting dilution. Sequencing produced 87 bp reads on the Illumina HiSeq System. In the paper's pipeline: To remove PCR and sequencing errors, closely related sequences were merged with a nearest neighbor algorithm. TCR overlap was measured as the percentage of unique tumor TCR beta sequences also present in the same patient's peripheral blood. This immuneACCESS table, as held by TCRdb, lists in-frame sequences with V and J called but not all clones. Of the missing ones, under half trace to an unresolved V gene in checked studies; the others have no known cause. V and J calls and clone size are copied from that table; D and trimming were computed from the DNA. The sample table holds roughly 100,000 clones, of which 90% were seen once. 2.5% to 3.5% of the sample is in the top ten clones.

The sequence was obtained from a human donor with glioblastoma. The chain links TRBV5-1 with TRBJ2-5; the D gene identity is not certain. Here the sequenced sample was blood, taken after dendritic cell vaccination. The CDR3 amino acid sequence is: CASSLHPNQETQYF. The nucleotide sequence reads as follows: TGCGCCAGCAGCTTACACCCAAACCAAGAGACCCAGTACTTC.